This T cell receptor beta chain appears in the sequencing data of a study of blood T cell repertoires in COVID-19. Study-level information: The United States, Italy and Spain provided the acute and convalescent COVID-19 samples.

Clones were sequenced by immunoSEQ multiplex PCR, and TCRdb holds only the in-frame ones, with some missing. The sample yields 150,000 or so clones, around 82% seen once. This CDR3 has 15 amino acids. Trimming pared 6 bases from V and 0 bases from J, leaving 14 bases between. The germline V gene encodes CDR1 LNHDA and CDR2 SQIVND (reference sequence). This sequence was found in a man between 60 and 70 years old with COVID-19, enrolled during active disease. The sequenced sample consisted of peripheral blood. V is TRBV19 and J is TRBJ1-1; D not resolved. CDR3 DNA: TGTGCCAGTAGGTTAAAGTGGGCCTTGAACACTGAAGCTTTCTTT. This codes for CASRLKWALNTEAFF. The variable domain in full, completed from reference TRBV19 and TRBJ1-1, reads DGGITQSPKYLFRKEGQNVTLSCEQNLNHDAMYWYRQDPGQGLRLIYYSQIVNDFQKGDIAEGYSVSREKKESFPLTVTSAQKNPTAFYLCASRLKWALNTEAFFGQGTRLTVV.